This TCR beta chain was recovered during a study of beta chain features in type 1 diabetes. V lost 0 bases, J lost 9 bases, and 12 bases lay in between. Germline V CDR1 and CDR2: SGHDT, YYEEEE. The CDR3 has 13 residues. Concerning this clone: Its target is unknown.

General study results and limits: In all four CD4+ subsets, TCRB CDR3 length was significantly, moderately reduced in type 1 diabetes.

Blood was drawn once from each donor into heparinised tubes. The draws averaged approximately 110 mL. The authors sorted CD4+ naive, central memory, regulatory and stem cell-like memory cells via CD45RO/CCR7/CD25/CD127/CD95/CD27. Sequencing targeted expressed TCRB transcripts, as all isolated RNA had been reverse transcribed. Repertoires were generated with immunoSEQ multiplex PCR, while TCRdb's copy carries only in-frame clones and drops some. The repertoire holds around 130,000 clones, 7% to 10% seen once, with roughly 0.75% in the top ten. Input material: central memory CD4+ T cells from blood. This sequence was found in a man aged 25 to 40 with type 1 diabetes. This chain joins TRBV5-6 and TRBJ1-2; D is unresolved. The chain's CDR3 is CASSLGQDVRYTF. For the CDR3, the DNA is TGTGCCAGCAGCTTGGGGCAGGATGTACGCTACACCTTC.